The rows below give T cell receptor beta chains drawn from one sample of a study of blood T cell repertoires in COVID-19. The table came from immunoSEQ multiplex PCR; TCRdb's copy has only in-frame clones and leaves some out. The repertoire includes about 59,000 clones, less than 85% of them detected once, and about 10% sits in the top ten. The sequenced sample consisted of peripheral blood. The receptors here all came from a human donor in a cohort sampled during active COVID-19. The CDR3 runs from the conserved cysteine through the conserved F or W. The D gene is left open where the match is weak. Only part of the rows carry a size: once, few, many, or a class if the clone is expanded.

j_call: TRBJ1-1; d_call: TRBD1; clone_size: .; v_call: TRBV7-9; cdr3_aa: CASSRGQGETEAFF; cdr3_nt: TGTGCCAGCAGTCGAGGACAGGGGGAAACTGAAGCTTTCTTT
j_call: TRBJ2-3; d_call: TRBD2; clone_size: .; v_call: TRBV11-2; cdr3_aa: CASSLRGAAPDTQYF; cdr3_nt: TGTGCCAGCAGCCTGCGGGGGGCGGCACCAGATACGCAGTATTTT
j_call: TRBJ2-2; d_call: .; clone_size: .; v_call: TRBV3-1/TRBV3-2; cdr3_aa: CASSQEIGGRTGELFF; cdr3_nt: TGTGCCAGCAGCCAAGAAATCGGAGGGAGGACCGGGGAGCTGTTTTTT
j_call: TRBJ1-4; d_call: .; clone_size: once; v_call: TRBV25-1; cdr3_aa: CASSDRGRATNEKLFF; cdr3_nt: TGTGCCAGCAGTGATAGGGGTAGGGCAACTAATGAAAAACTGTTTTTT
j_call: TRBJ2-5; d_call: TRBD2; clone_size: .; v_call: TRBV30; cdr3_aa: CAWSGGGKQETQYF; cdr3_nt: TGTGCCTGGAGTGGGGGGGGGAAACAAGAGACCCAGTACTTC
j_call: TRBJ1-1; d_call: TRBD1; clone_size: .; v_call: TRBV9; cdr3_aa: CASSAPTGTPEAFF; cdr3_nt: TGTGCCAGCAGCGCCCCGACAGGGACCCCCGAAGCTTTCTTT
j_call: TRBJ2-7; d_call: TRBD2; clone_size: .; v_call: TRBV19; cdr3_aa: CASSTVAGSHEQYF; cdr3_nt: TGTGCCAGTAGTACGGTAGCGGGAAGCCACGAGCAGTACTTC
j_call: TRBJ1-2; d_call: .; clone_size: .; v_call: TRBV5-1; cdr3_aa: CASSPRDYGYTF; cdr3_nt: TGCGCCAGCAGCCCTCGGGACTATGGCTACACCTTC
j_call: TRBJ2-7; d_call: TRBD2; clone_size: .; v_call: TRBV7-9; cdr3_aa: CASSSDTIAGGPYEQYF; cdr3_nt: TGTGCCAGCAGCTCCGATACCATAGCGGGAGGGCCCTACGAGCAGTACTTC
j_call: TRBJ2-3; d_call: .; clone_size: few; v_call: TRBV20-1; cdr3_aa: CSASPRTDTQYF; cdr3_nt: TGCAGTGCTAGTCCCCGGACAGATACGCAGTATTTT
j_call: TRBJ1-1; d_call: .; clone_size: .; v_call: TRBV9; cdr3_aa: CASSPRSGPRGTEAFF; cdr3_nt: TGTGCCAGCAGCCCTAGATCAGGGCCTCGGGGGACTGAAGCTTTCTTT
j_call: TRBJ2-7; d_call: TRBD2; clone_size: .; v_call: TRBV15; cdr3_aa: CATSRDLAGARLEQYF; cdr3_nt: TGTGCCACCAGCAGAGACTTAGCGGGAGCCCGCTTGGAGCAGTACTTC
j_call: TRBJ1-2; d_call: .; clone_size: few; v_call: TRBV10-2; cdr3_aa: CASSQQGVSNYGYTF; cdr3_nt: TGCGCCAGCAGCCAACAGGGTGTTTCTAACTATGGCTACACCTTC
j_call: TRBJ2-1; d_call: TRBD2; clone_size: few; v_call: TRBV7-8; cdr3_aa: CASSWRAGGLYNEQFF; cdr3_nt: TGTGCCAGCAGCTGGAGAGCGGGAGGGTTATACAATGAGCAGTTCTTC
j_call: TRBJ1-1; d_call: TRBD1; clone_size: .; v_call: TRBV5-1; cdr3_aa: CASSYRQGAVTEAFF; cdr3_nt: TGCGCCAGCAGCTACCGACAGGGGGCCGTCACTGAAGCTTTCTTT
j_call: TRBJ2-7; d_call: TRBD1; clone_size: .; v_call: TRBV28; cdr3_aa: CASSEGTAYSYEQYF; cdr3_nt: TGTGCCAGCAGTGAAGGGACAGCATACTCCTACGAGCAGTACTTC
j_call: TRBJ1-1; d_call: .; clone_size: .; v_call: TRBV7-6; cdr3_aa: CASSAGLSHTEAFF; cdr3_nt: TGTGCCAGCAGCGCGGGCCTTTCTCACACTGAAGCTTTCTTT
j_call: TRBJ2-7; d_call: TRBD1; clone_size: many; v_call: TRBV6-5; cdr3_aa: CASSPGTGDLNEQYF; cdr3_nt: TGTGCCAGCAGTCCAGGGACAGGGGATCTCAACGAGCAGTACTTC
j_call: TRBJ2-7; d_call: TRBD1; clone_size: .; v_call: TRBV5-5; cdr3_aa: CASSVTGGVEQYF; cdr3_nt: TGTGCCAGCAGCGTGACAGGGGGAGTCGAGCAGTACTTC
j_call: TRBJ2-7; d_call: .; clone_size: .; v_call: TRBV15; cdr3_aa: CATSRARGSYEQYF; cdr3_nt: TGTGCCACCAGCAGGGCTAGGGGCAGCTACGAGCAGTACTTC
j_call: TRBJ2-5; d_call: .; clone_size: .; v_call: TRBV28; cdr3_aa: CATPSLVVETQYF; cdr3_nt: TGTGCCACCCCCTCGTTGGTAGTAGAGACCCAGTACTTC
j_call: TRBJ2-3; d_call: .; clone_size: .; v_call: TRBV19; cdr3_aa: CASSSISSGTDTQYF; cdr3_nt: TGTGCCAGTAGTTCCATCTCGAGCGGCACAGATACGCAGTATTTT
j_call: TRBJ1-5; d_call: .; clone_size: few; v_call: TRBV19; cdr3_aa: CASSPTGGANQPQHF; cdr3_nt: TGTGCCAGTAGTCCTACGGGAGGGGCTAATCAGCCCCAGCATTTT
j_call: TRBJ2-5; d_call: .; clone_size: .; v_call: TRBV19; cdr3_aa: CASSPYNRVGETQYF; cdr3_nt: TGTGCCAGTAGTCCTTACAACAGGGTAGGAGAGACCCAGTACTTC
j_call: TRBJ1-1; d_call: .; clone_size: .; v_call: TRBV9; cdr3_aa: CASSVVGQNTEAFF; cdr3_nt: TGTGCCAGCAGCGTAGTAGGACAGAACACTGAAGCTTTCTTT
j_call: TRBJ1-1; d_call: .; clone_size: .; v_call: TRBV10-3; cdr3_aa: CAISEGALGTEAFF; cdr3_nt: TGTGCCATCAGTGAAGGGGCCCTGGGAACTGAAGCTTTCTTT
j_call: TRBJ1-1; d_call: TRBD1; clone_size: .; v_call: TRBV19; cdr3_aa: CASSSTTGVAFF; cdr3_nt: TGTGCCAGTAGTTCTACGACAGGGGTAGCTTTCTTT
j_call: TRBJ2-3; d_call: .; clone_size: .; v_call: TRBV6-1; cdr3_aa: CASSDTGERGTDTQYF; cdr3_nt: TGTGCCAGCAGTGACACCGGGGAGCGAGGCACAGATACGCAGTATTTT
j_call: TRBJ2-7; d_call: TRBD1; clone_size: .; v_call: TRBV7-9; cdr3_aa: CASSLDRGLHEQYF; cdr3_nt: TGTGCCAGCAGCTTAGACAGGGGGCTCCACGAGCAGTACTTC
j_call: TRBJ2-7; d_call: .; clone_size: .; v_call: TRBV28; cdr3_aa: CASSTTPGVYEQYF; cdr3_nt: TGTGCCAGCAGCACGACGCCCGGGGTATACGAGCAGTACTTC
j_call: TRBJ2-1; d_call: TRBD2; clone_size: .; v_call: TRBV7-2; cdr3_aa: CASSNPGLHSNEQFF; cdr3_nt: TGTGCCAGCAGCAATCCGGGACTACACTCCAATGAGCAGTTCTTC
j_call: TRBJ2-3; d_call: TRBD2; clone_size: .; v_call: TRBV18; cdr3_aa: CASSPGGSPDTQYF; cdr3_nt: TGTGCCAGCTCACCCGGGGGGAGCCCCGATACGCAGTATTTT
j_call: TRBJ2-7; d_call: .; clone_size: .; v_call: TRBV28; cdr3_aa: CASSLGRYEQYF; cdr3_nt: TGTGCCAGCAGTTTAGGCAGGTACGAGCAGTACTTC
j_call: TRBJ2-3; d_call: .; clone_size: .; v_call: TRBV5-1; cdr3_aa: CASSTDSYTDTQYF; cdr3_nt: TGCGCCAGCAGCACGGACAGCTACACAGATACGCAGTATTTT
j_call: TRBJ2-2; d_call: TRBD1; clone_size: .; v_call: TRBV29-1; cdr3_aa: CSVDRGSGELFF; cdr3_nt: TGCAGCGTTGACAGGGGGTCCGGGGAGCTGTTTTTT
j_call: TRBJ1-5; d_call: TRBD1; clone_size: .; v_call: TRBV7-2; cdr3_aa: CASSTDRGRGNQPQHF; cdr3_nt: TGTGCCAGCAGCACGGACAGGGGGCGGGGCAATCAGCCCCAGCATTTT
j_call: TRBJ2-5; d_call: TRBD1; clone_size: .; v_call: TRBV28; cdr3_aa: CASSGQQGAWETQYF; cdr3_nt: TGTGCCAGCAGTGGACAACAGGGGGCATGGGAGACCCAGTACTTC
j_call: TRBJ2-7; d_call: .; clone_size: .; v_call: TRBV28; cdr3_aa: CASSSPLGSLRTPGYEQYF; cdr3_nt: TGTGCCAGCAGTTCGCCCTTGGGCAGCCTACGTACCCCTGGATACGAGCAGTACTTC
j_call: TRBJ2-5; d_call: .; clone_size: .; v_call: TRBV30; cdr3_aa: CAWSLKWGRETQYF; cdr3_nt: TGTGCCTGGAGCCTCAAATGGGGGCGCGAGACCCAGTACTTC
j_call: TRBJ2-4; d_call: TRBD2; clone_size: .; v_call: TRBV11-2; cdr3_aa: CASSRQAGGAKNIQYF; cdr3_nt: TGTGCCAGCAGCCGACAGGCGGGGGGGGCCAAAAACATTCAGTACTTC
j_call: TRBJ1-5; d_call: .; clone_size: .; v_call: TRBV10-2; cdr3_aa: CASTGFGQGDNQPQHF; cdr3_nt: TGCGCCAGTACTGGATTTGGGCAGGGTGACAATCAGCCCCAGCATTTT
j_call: TRBJ1-5; d_call: TRBD1; clone_size: few; v_call: TRBV5-1; cdr3_aa: CASKRDSSINQPQHF; cdr3_nt: TGCGCCAGCAAACGGGACAGCAGCATCAATCAGCCCCAGCATTTT
j_call: TRBJ1-1; d_call: TRBD1; clone_size: .; v_call: TRBV6-2/TRBV6-3; cdr3_aa: CASSLGTGPTTF; cdr3_nt: TGTGCCAGCAGTCTGGGGACAGGGCCCACAACCTTT
j_call: TRBJ2-2; d_call: TRBD2; clone_size: few; v_call: TRBV10-1; cdr3_aa: CASGRAGTGELFF; cdr3_nt: TGCGCCAGCGGGAGGGCGGGCACCGGGGAGCTGTTTTTT
j_call: TRBJ2-7; d_call: .; clone_size: once; v_call: TRBV28; cdr3_aa: CASSFRGLPNYEQYF; cdr3_nt: TGTGCCAGCAGTTTCCGGGGACTTCCCAACTACGAGCAGTACTTC
j_call: TRBJ2-2; d_call: .; clone_size: once; v_call: TRBV19; cdr3_aa: CATPRGFNTGELFF; cdr3_nt: TGTGCCACCCCGCGAGGGTTCAACACCGGGGAGCTGTTTTTT
j_call: TRBJ1-4; d_call: TRBD1; clone_size: .; v_call: TRBV7-9; cdr3_aa: CASSDTRGPKVTNEKLFF; cdr3_nt: TGTGCCAGCAGCGACACCAGGGGGCCCAAAGTCACTAATGAAAAACTGTTTTTT
j_call: TRBJ2-7; d_call: .; clone_size: .; v_call: TRBV28; cdr3_aa: CASSLSGTATYEQYF; cdr3_nt: TGTGCCAGCAGTTTATCCGGGACTGCGACCTACGAGCAGTACTTC
j_call: TRBJ2-5; d_call: .; clone_size: .; v_call: TRBV24-1; cdr3_aa: CATSDFLGGKETQYF; cdr3_nt: TGTGCCACCAGTGATTTCCTCGGCGGGAAAGAGACCCAGTACTTC
j_call: TRBJ2-5; d_call: TRBD2; clone_size: .; v_call: TRBV5-6; cdr3_aa: CASSGTSGRETQYF; cdr3_nt: TGTGCCAGCAGCGGGACTAGCGGGAGAGAGACCCAGTACTTC
j_call: TRBJ2-1; d_call: .; clone_size: .; v_call: TRBV6-2/TRBV6-3; cdr3_aa: CASSYSESSYNEQFF; cdr3_nt: TGTGCCAGCAGCTATAGCGAGAGCTCCTACAATGAGCAGTTCTTC
j_call: TRBJ1-5; d_call: .; clone_size: .; v_call: TRBV7-8; cdr3_aa: CASSARGGYSNQPQHF; cdr3_nt: TGTGCCAGCAGCGCAAGGGGAGGGTATAGCAATCAGCCCCAGCATTTT
j_call: TRBJ2-6; d_call: TRBD2; clone_size: .; v_call: TRBV20-1; cdr3_aa: CSASPLSGRGGSGANVLTF; cdr3_nt: TGCAGTGCTAGTCCCCTTAGCGGGAGAGGGGGCTCTGGGGCCAACGTCCTGACTTTC
j_call: TRBJ2-5; d_call: .; clone_size: .; v_call: TRBV7-6; cdr3_aa: CASSRSKDNFLGLSQYF; cdr3_nt: TGTGCCAGCAGCCGCTCAAAGGACAATTTCTTGGGTCTATCCCAGTACTTC